This T cell receptor beta chain was retrieved from a study of blood T cell repertoires in COVID-19. Turning to the study itself: Samples of COVID-19 (acute and convalescent) were obtained from the United States, Italy and Spain. The analysed material was cDNA or gDNA that came from T cells, B-cell-depleted T cells, or PBMCs.

This clone showed up just a few times. Germline V gene data show CDR1 as MNHEY and CDR2 as SMNVEV (reference sequence). V shed 6 bases and J 9 bases; nucleotides not matched to a gene: 10. CDR3 length: 15 residues. As originally analysed: Cell counts per sample came from amplifying reference gene primers. TCRdb keeps only in-frame clones here, not all; method: immunoSEQ multiplex PCR. Clone size and V and J calls were adopted from that table, with D and trimming inferred from the DNA. The sample consists of 340,000 or so clones, around 86% of them appearing once. V and J are TRBV27 and TRBJ1-6; 8 bases are shared with TRBD1. The sequence was obtained from a man aged 50 to 59 with active or convalescent COVID-19. Sequenced: peripheral blood. The CDR3 spells CASSEWGQARSPLHF. CDR3 bases: TGTGCCAGCAGCGAATGGGGACAGGCTCGTTCACCCCTCCACTTT.